The source of this TCR beta chain is a study of OX40 agonist ivuxolimab in advanced cancers. Profiled with immunoSEQ multiplex PCR; TCRdb holds only in-frame clones, not every one. The sample gives about 68,000 clones, more than 75% of which show up once; 0.6% to 0.8% is in the top ten. In germline, CDR1 is MNHNY, CDR2 SVGAGI (reference sequence). Trimming took off 0 bases at V and 7 bases at J, with 12 bases between the two ends. The CDR3 is 15 residues long. Study results and caveats: Also showing low normalized T-cell clonal expansion were some of the nonresponders.

Samples were taken at baseline and on day 1 of cycles 4 and 7. A note on this clone: The antigen is not known.

This sample comprised CD4+ or CD8+ T cells sorted from blood, obtained in a trial of the OX40 agonist ivuxolimab. The J gene is TRBJ1-4, the V gene TRBV6-6; TRBD1 is a possible D gene (6 bases). The origin of this receptor is an adult with an advanced solid tumor such as melanoma, head and neck, liver or kidney cancer. CDR3 bases: TGTGCCAGCAGTTACTCGGGGGGCGTCTTTGAAAAACTGTTTTTT. Translated, it gives CASSYSGGVFEKLFF.